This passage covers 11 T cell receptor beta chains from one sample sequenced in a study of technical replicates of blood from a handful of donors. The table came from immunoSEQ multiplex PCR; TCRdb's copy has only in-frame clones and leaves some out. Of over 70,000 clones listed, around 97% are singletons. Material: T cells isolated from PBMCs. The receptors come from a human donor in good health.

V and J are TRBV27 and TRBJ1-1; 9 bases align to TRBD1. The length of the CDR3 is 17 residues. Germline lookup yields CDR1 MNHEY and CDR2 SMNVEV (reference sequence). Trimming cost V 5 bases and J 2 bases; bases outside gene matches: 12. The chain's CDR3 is CASSTRTQGAGNTEAFF. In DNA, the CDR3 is TGTGCCAGCAGTACGCGGACACAGGGGGCGGGAAACACTGAAGCTTTCTTT.

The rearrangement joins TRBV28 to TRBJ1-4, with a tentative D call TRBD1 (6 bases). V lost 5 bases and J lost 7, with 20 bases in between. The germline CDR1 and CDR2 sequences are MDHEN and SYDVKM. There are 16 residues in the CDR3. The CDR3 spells CASSPTNRAEGEKLFF. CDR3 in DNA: TGTGCCAGCAGTCCGACCAACAGGGCAGAGGGTGAAAAACTGTTTTTT.

The CDR3: CASSSSDRGDTEAFF. The CDR3 coding sequence is TGTGCCAGCAGCTCCTCAGACAGGGGGGACACTGAAGCTTTCTTT. The chain combines TRBV11-2 with TRBJ1-1; 9 nucleotides line up with TRBD1. In germline, CDR1 is SGHAT, CDR2 FQNNGV. This CDR3 comprises 15 residues. V was clipped by 4 bases and J by 3 bases; unmatched bases: 6.

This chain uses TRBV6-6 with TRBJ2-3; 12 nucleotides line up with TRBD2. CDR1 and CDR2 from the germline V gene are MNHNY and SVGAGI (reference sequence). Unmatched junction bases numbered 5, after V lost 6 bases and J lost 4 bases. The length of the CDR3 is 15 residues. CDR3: CASRWLAGGSDTQYF. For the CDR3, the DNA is TGTGCCAGCAGATGGCTAGCGGGGGGGTCAGATACGCAGTATTTT.

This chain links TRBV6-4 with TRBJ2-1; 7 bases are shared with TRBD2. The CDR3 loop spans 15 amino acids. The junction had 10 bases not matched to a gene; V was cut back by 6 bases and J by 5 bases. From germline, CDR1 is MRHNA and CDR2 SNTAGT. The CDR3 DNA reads TGTGCCAGCAGGGATCCTAGCGGCTATAACAATGAGCAGTTCTTC. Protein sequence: CASRDPSGYNNEQFF.

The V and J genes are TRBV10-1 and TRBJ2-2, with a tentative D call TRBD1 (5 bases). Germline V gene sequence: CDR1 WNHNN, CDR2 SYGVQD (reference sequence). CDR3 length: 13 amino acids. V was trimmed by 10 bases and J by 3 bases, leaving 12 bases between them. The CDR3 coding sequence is TGCGCCACTCAGACAGATTACACCGGGGAGCTGTTTTTT. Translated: CATQTDYTGELFF.

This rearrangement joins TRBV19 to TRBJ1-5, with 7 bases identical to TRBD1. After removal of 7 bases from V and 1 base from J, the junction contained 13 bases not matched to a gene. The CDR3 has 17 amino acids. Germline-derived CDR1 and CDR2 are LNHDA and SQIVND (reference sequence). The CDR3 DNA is TGTGCCAGTACCAAAACAACAGGGGCGGCGAGCAATCAGCCCCAGCATTTT. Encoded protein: CASTKTTGAASNQPQHF.

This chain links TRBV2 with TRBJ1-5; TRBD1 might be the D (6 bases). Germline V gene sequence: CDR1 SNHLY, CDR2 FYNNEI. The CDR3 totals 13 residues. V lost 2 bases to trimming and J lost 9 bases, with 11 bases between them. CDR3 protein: CASSEQGSGPQHF. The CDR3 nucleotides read TGTGCCAGCAGTGAACAGGGGTCCGGGCCCCAGCATTTT.

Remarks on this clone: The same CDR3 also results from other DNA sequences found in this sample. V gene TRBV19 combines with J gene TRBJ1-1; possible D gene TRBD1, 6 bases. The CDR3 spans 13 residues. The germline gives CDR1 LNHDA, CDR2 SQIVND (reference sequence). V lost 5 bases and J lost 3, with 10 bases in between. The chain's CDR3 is CASSQQGYTEAFF. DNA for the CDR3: TGTGCCAGTAGTCAACAGGGATACACTGAAGCTTTCTTT.

As DNA, the CDR3 is TGTGCCAGCAGTTCTGCAACGGCAACTAATGAAAAACTGTTTTTT. It encodes CASSSATATNEKLFF. The chain joins TRBV28 to TRBJ1-4; the D is unclear. CDR1 and CDR2 (germline): MDHEN, SYDVKM. This CDR3 is 15 amino acids long. The V end was cut by 4 bases, the J end by 0 bases, with 9 bases between. Together with reference TRBV28 and TRBJ1-4, the CDR3 gives the full variable domain: DVKVTQSSRYLVKRTGEKVFLECVQDMDHENMFWYRQDPGLGLRLIYFSYDVKMKEKGDIPEGYSVSREKKERFSLILESASTNQTSMYLCASSSATATNEKLFFGSGTQLSVL.

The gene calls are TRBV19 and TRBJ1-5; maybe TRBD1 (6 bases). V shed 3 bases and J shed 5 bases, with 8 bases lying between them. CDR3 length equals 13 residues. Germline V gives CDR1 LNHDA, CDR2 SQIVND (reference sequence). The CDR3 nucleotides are TGTGCCAGTAGTATTGGACAGTATCAGCCCCAGCATTTT. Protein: CASSIGQYQPQHF. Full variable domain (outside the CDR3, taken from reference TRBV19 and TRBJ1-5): DGGITQSPKYLFRKEGQNVTLSCEQNLNHDAMYWYRQDPGQGLRLIYYSQIVNDFQKGDIAEGYSVSREKKESFPLTVTSAQKNPTAFYLCASSIGQYQPQHFGDGTRLSIL.